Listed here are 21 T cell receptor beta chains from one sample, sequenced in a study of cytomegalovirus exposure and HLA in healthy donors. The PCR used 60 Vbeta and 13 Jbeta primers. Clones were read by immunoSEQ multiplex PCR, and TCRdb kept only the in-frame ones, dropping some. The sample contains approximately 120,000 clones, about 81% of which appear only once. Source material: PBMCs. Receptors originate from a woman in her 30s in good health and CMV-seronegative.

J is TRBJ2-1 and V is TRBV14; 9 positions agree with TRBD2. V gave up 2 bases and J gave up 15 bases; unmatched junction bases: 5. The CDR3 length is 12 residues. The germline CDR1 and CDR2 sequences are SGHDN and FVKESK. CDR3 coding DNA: TGTGCCAGCAGCCAATCCGGGACTAGCCTGTTCTTC. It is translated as CASSQSGTSLFF.

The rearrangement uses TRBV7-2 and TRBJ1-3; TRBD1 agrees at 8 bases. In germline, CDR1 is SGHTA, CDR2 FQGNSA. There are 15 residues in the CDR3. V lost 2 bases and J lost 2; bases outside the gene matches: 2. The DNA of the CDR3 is TGTGCCAGCAGCTTACAGGGGGCAGCTGGAAACACCATATATTTT. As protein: CASSLQGAAGNTIYF.

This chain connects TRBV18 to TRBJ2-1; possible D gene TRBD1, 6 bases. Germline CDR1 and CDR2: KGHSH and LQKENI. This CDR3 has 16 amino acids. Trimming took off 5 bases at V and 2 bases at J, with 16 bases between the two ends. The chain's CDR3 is CASSAQGTQTYNEQFF. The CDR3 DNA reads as TGTGCCAGCTCAGCCCAGGGGACCCAAACCTACAATGAGCAGTTCTTC.

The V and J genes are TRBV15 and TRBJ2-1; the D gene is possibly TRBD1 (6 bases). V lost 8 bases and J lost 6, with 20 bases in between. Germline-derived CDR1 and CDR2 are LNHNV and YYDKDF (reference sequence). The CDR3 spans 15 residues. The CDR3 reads CATYPGAGRINEQFF. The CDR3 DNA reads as TGTGCCACCTATCCAGGGGCCGGTAGAATCAATGAGCAGTTCTTC. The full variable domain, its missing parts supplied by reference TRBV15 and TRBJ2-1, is DAMVIQNPRYQVTQFGKPVTLSCSQTLNHNVMYWYQQKSSQAPKLLFHYYDKDFNNEADTPDNFQSRRPNTSFCFLDIRSPGLGDTAMYLCATYPGAGRINEQFFGPGTRLTVL.

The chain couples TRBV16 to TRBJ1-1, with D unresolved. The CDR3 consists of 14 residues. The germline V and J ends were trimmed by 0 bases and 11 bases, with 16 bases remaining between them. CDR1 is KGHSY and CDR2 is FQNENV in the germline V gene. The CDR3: CASSQSNSPLGAFF. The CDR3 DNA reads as TGTGCCAGCAGCCAATCTAACAGCCCCCTGGGCGCTTTCTTT.

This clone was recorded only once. Here the CDR3 DNA reads TGTGCCAGCCGTAGACAGGGGACCTACGAGCAGTACTTC. It encodes CASRRQGTYEQYF. J is TRBJ2-7 and V is TRBV7-9; TRBD1 matches 8 bases. The CDR3 spans 13 residues. V gave up 8 bases and J gave up 2 bases; unmatched junction bases: 5. The germline gives CDR1 SEHNR, CDR2 FQNEAQ (reference sequence).

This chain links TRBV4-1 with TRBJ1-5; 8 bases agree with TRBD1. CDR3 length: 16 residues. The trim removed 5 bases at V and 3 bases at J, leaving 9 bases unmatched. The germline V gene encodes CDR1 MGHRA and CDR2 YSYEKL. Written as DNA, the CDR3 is TGCGCCAGCAGCGCCCACGACAGGGGAATCAATCAGCCCCAGCATTTT. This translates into CASSAHDRGINQPQHF.

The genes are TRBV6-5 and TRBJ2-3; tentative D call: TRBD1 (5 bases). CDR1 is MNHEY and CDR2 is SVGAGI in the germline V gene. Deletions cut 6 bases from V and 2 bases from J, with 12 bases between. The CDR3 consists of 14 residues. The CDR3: CASRRLQDTDTQYF. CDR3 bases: TGTGCCAGCAGACGTCTACAGGACACAGATACGCAGTATTTT.

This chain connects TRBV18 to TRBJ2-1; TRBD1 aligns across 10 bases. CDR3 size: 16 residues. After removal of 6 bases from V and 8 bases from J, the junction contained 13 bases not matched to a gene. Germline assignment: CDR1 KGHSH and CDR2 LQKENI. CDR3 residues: CASSSPRTGGLDEQFF. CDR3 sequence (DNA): TGTGCCAGCTCTTCACCCCGGACAGGGGGACTCGATGAGCAGTTCTTC.

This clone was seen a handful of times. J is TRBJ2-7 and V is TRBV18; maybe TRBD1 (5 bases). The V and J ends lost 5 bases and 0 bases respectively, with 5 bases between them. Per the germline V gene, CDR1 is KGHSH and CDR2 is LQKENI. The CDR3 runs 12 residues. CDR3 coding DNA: TGTGCCAGCTCAGACAGCTCCTACGAGCAGTACTTC. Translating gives CASSDSSYEQYF.

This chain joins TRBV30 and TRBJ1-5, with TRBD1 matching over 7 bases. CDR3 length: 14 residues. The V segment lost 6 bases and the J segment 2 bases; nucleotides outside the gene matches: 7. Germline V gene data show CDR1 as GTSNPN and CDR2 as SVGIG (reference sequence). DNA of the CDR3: TGTGCCTGCAACCGACAGGGCGGCAATCAGCCCCAGCATTTT. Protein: CACNRQGGNQPQHF.

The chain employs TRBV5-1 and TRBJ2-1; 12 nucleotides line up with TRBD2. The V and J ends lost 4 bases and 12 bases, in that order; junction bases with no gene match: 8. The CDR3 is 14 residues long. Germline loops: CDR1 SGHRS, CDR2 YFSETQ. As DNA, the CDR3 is TGCGCCAGCAGCCAATCTAGCGGGGGGGCCGTGCAGTTCTTC. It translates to CASSQSSGGAVQFF.

In DNA form, the CDR3 reads TGCAGCACCCCCAGGGAGGACGACTATGGCTACACCTTC. Amino acids: CSTPREDDYGYTF. The J gene is TRBJ1-2, the V gene TRBV29-1; TRBD1 might be the D (5 bases). Trimming cost V 8 bases and J 3 bases, with 16 bases left between them. Germline V gene data show CDR1 as SQVTM and CDR2 as ANQGSEA. The CDR3 sequence is 13 residues long.

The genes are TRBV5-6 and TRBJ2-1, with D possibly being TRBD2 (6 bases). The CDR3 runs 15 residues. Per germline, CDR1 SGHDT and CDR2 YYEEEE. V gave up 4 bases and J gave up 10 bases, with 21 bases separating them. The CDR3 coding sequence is TGTGCCAGCAGCGGGAGGACTTTAGGGCGCGGCGAGCAGTTCTTC. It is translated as CASSGRTLGRGEQFF.

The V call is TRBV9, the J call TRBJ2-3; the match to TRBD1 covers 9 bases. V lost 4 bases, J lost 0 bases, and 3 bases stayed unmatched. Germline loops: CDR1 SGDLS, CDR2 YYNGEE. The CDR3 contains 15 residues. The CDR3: CASSLGTGSTDTQYF. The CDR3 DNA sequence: TGTGCCAGCAGCCTCGGGACAGGGAGCACAGATACGCAGTATTTT.

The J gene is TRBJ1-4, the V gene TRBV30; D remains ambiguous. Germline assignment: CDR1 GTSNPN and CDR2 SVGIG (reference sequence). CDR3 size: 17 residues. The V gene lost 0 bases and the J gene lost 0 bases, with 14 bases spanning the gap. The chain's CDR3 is CAWSVGRFRATNEKLFF. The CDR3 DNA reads TGTGCCTGGAGTGTGGGCAGGTTTCGAGCAACTAATGAAAAACTGTTTTTT. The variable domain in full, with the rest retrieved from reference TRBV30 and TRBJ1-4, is SQTIHQWPATLVQPVGSPLSLECTVEGTSNPNLYWYRQAAGRGLQLLFYSVGIGQISSEVPQNLSASRPQDRQFILSSKKLLLSDSGFYLCAWSVGRFRATNEKLFFGSGTQLSVL.

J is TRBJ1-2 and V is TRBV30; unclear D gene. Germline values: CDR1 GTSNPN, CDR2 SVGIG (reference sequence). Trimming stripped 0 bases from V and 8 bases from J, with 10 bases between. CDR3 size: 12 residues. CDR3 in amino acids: CAWSVPEIGYTF. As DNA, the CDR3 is TGTGCCTGGAGTGTGCCCGAGATCGGCTACACCTTC.

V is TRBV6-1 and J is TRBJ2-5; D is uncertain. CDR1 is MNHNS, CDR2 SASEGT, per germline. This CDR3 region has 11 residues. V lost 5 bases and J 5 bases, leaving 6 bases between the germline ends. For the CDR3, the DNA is TGTGCCAGCAGTTACGGGGAGACCCAGTACTTC. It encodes CASSYGETQYF.

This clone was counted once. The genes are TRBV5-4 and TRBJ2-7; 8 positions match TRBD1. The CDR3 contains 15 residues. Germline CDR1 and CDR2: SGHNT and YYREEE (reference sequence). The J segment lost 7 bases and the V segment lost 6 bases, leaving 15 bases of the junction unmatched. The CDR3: CASNAVDREVGEQYF. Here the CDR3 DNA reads TGTGCCAGCAACGCTGTGGACAGGGAAGTGGGGGAGCAGTACTTC.

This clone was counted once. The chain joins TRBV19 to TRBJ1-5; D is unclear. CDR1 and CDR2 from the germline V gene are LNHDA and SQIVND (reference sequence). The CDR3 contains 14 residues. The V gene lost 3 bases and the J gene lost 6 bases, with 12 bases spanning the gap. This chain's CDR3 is CASSIQVEGQPQHF. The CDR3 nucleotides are TGTGCCAGTAGTATTCAAGTGGAGGGTCAGCCCCAGCATTTT.

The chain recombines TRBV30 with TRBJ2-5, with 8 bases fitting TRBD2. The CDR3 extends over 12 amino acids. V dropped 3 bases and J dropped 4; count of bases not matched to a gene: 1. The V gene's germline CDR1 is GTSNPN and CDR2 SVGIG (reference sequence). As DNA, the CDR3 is TGTGCCTGGAGCCGGGAGGGAGAGACCCAGTACTTC. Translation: CAWSREGETQYF.